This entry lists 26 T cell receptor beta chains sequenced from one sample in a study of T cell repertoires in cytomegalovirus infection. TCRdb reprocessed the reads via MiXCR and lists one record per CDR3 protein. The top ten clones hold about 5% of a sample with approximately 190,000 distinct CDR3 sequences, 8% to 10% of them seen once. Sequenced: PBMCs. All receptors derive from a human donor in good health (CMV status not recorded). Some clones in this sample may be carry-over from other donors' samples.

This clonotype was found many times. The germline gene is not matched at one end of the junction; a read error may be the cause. The CDR3 DNA is TGTGCCAGCAGCTTAGAGGGTTTCTTCACAACTTTC. Protein product: CASSLEGFFTTF. The rearrangement links TRBV7-2 to TRBJ1-1; no reliable D call. This CDR3 is 12 amino acids long. Germline V lookup: CDR1 SGHTA, CDR2 FQGNSA.

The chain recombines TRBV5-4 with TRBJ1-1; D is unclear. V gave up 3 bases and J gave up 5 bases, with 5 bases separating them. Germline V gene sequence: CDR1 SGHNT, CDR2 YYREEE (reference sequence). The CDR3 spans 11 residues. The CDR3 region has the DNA TGTGCCAGCAGCTACTTGACTGAAGCTTTCTTT. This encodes CASSYLTEAFF. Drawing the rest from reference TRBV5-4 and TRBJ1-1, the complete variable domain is ETGVTQSPTHLIKTRGQQVTLRCSSQSGHNTVSWYQQALGQGPQFIFQYYREEENGRGNFPPRFSGLQFPNYSSELNVNALELDDSALYLCASSYLTEAFFGQGTRLTVV.

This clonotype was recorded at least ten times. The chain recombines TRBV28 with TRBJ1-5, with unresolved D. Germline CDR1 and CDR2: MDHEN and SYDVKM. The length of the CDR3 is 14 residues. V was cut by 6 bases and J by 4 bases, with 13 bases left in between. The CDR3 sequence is CASRWTAKNQPQHF. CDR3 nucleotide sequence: TGTGCCAGCAGATGGACGGCGAAGAATCAGCCCCAGCATTTT.

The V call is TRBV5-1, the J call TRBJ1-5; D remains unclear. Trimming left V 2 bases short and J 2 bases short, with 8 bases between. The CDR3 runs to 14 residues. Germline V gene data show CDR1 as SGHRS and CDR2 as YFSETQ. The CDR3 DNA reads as TGCGCCAGCAGCTTAAATACAGGCAATCAGCCCCAGCATTTT. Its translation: CASSLNTGNQPQHF. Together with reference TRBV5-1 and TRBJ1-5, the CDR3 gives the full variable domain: KAGVTQTPRYLIKTRGQQVTLSCSPISGHRSVSWYQQTPGQGLQFLFEYFSETQRNKGNFPGRFSGRQFSNSRSEMNVSTLELGDSALYLCASSLNTGNQPQHFGDGTRLSIL.

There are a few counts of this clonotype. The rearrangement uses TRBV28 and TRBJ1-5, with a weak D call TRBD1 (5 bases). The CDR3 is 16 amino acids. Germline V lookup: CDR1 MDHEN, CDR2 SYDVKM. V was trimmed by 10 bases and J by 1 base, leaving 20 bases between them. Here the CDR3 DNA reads TGTGCCACCCTCCCTTGGGGGGGAGGGAGCAATCAGCCCCAGCATTTT. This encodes CATLPWGGGSNQPQHF.

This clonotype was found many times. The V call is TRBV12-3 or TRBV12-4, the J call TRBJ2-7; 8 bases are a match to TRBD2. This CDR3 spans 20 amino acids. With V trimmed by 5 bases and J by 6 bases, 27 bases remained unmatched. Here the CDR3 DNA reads TGTGCCAGCAGTCCCTATAGGCGGGGGGTCAGGACTAGTGCGTCTACCGAGCAGTACTTC. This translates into CASSPYRRGVRTSASTEQYF.

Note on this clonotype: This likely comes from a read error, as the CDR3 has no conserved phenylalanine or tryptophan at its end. The CDR3 region has the DNA TGCAGTGCTAGAGATCTCCATAGGACCGTCGCAACCGGGGAGCTGTTTCTT. This sequence encodes CSARDLHRTVATGELFL. The chain couples TRBV20-1 to TRBJ2-2; D not resolved. This CDR3 has 17 amino acids. The germline CDR1 and CDR2 sequences are DFQATT and SNEGSKA (reference sequence). The V end lost 0 bases, the J end lost 5 bases, and 19 bases lay between the germline ends.

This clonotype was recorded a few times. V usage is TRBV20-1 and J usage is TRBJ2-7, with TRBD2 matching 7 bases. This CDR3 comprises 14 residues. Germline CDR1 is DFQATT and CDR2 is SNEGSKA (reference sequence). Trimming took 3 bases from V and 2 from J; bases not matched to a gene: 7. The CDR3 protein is CSASRGSVPYEQYF. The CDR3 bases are TGCAGTGCTAGTCGCGGGAGTGTCCCCTACGAGCAGTACTTC.

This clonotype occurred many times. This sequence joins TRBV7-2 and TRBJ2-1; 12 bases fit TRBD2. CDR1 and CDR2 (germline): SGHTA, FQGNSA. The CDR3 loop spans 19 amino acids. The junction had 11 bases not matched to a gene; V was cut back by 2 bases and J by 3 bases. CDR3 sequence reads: CASSLNGPTSGGIYNEQFF. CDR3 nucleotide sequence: TGTGCCAGCAGCTTAAACGGCCCGACTAGCGGGGGAATCTACAATGAGCAGTTCTTC.

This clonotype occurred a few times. The chain's CDR3 is CASSSSGDRDNYGYTF. The CDR3 DNA reads TGTGCCAGCAGCTCCAGCGGGGACAGGGATAACTATGGCTACACCTTC. The V and J genes are TRBV7-8 and TRBJ1-2; TRBD1 agrees at 9 bases. CDR1 is SGHVS and CDR2 is FQNEAQ in the germline V gene. The CDR3 length is 16 residues. J gave up 1 base and V 4 bases, and 7 bases lay outside the gene matches.

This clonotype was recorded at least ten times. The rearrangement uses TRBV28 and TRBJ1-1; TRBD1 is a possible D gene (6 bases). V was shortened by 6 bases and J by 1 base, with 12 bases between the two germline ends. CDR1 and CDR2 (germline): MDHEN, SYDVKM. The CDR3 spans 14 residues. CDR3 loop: CASSSGQRNTEAFF. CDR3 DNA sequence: TGTGCCAGCAGCTCCGGACAGAGGAACACTGAAGCTTTCTTT.

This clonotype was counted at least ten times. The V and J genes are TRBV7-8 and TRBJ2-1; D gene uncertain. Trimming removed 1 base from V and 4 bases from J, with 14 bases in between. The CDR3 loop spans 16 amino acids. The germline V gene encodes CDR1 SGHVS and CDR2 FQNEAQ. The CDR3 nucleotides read TGTGCCAGCAGCTTAGTTCTGGCGGCGAGTTACAATGAGCAGTTCTTC. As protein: CASSLVLAASYNEQFF.

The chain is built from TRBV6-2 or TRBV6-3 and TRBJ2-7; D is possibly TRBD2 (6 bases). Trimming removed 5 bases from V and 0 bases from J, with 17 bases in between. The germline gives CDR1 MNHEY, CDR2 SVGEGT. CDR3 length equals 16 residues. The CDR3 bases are TGTGCCAGCAGTCATAGTCGACGGGGGAGCTCCTACGAGCAGTACTTC. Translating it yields CASSHSRRGSSYEQYF.

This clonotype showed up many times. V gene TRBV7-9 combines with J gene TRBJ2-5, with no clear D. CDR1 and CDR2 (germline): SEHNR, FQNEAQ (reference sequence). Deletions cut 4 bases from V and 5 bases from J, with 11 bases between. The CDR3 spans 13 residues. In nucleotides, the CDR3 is TGTGCCAGCAGCTATCTCGCTGGGGAGACCCAGTACTTC. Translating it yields CASSYLAGETQYF. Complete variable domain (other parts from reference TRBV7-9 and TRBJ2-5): DTGVSQNPRHKITKRGQNVTFRCDPISEHNRLYWYRQTLGQGPEFLTYFQNEAQLEKSRLLSDRFSAERPKGSFSTLEIQRTEQGDSAMYLCASSYLAGETQYFGPGTRLLVL.

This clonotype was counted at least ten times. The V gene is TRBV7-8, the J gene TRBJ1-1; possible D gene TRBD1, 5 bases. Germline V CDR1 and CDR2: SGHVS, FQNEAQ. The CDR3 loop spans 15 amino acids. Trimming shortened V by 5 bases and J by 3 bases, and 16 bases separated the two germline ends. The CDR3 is CASSPGTATYTEAFF. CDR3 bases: TGTGCCAGCAGCCCGGGGACGGCGACCTACACTGAAGCTTTCTTT.

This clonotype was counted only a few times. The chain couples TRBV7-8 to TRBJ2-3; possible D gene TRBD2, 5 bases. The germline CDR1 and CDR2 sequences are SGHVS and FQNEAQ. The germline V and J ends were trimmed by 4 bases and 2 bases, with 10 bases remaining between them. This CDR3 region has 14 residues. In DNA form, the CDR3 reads TGTGCCAGCAGCTCCCGACTACTCACAGATACGCAGTATTTT. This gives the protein CASSSRLLTDTQYF.

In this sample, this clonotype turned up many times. Written as DNA, the CDR3 is TGTGCCAGCAGCTTGTGGGGATACAACGAGCAGTACTTC. As protein: CASSLWGYNEQYF. This chain uses TRBV7-6 with TRBJ2-7; D is uncertain. The CDR3 consists of 13 residues. With 3 bases removed from V and 5 bases from J, the gap between germline ends came to 11 bases. CDR1 and CDR2 (germline): SGHVS, FNYEAQ.

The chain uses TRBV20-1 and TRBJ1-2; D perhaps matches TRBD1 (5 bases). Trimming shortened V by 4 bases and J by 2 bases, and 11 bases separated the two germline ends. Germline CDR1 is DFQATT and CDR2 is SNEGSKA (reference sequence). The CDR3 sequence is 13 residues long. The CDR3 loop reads CSAIGTVNYGYTF. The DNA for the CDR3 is TGCAGTGCTATCGGGACGGTAAACTATGGCTACACCTTC.

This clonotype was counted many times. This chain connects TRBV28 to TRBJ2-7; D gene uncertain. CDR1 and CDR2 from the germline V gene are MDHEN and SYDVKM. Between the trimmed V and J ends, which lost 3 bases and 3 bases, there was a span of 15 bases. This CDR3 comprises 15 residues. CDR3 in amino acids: CASSFNGRRNYEQYF. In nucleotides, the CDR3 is TGTGCCAGCAGTTTCAATGGACGTCGGAACTACGAGCAGTACTTC.

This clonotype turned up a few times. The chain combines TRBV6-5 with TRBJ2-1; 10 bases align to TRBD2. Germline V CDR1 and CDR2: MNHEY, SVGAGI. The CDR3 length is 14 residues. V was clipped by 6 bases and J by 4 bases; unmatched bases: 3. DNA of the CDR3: TGTGCCAGCAGGATGACTAGCGGGTACAATGAGCAGTTCTTC. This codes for CASRMTSGYNEQFF.

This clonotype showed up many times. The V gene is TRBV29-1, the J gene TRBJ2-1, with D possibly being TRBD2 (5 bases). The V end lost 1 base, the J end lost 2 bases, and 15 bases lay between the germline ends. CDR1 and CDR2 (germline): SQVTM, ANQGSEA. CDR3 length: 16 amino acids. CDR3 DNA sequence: TGCAGCGTTGAAGTGGTAGCGAGAGGACCCTACAATGAGCAGTTCTTC. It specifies CSVEVVARGPYNEQFF.

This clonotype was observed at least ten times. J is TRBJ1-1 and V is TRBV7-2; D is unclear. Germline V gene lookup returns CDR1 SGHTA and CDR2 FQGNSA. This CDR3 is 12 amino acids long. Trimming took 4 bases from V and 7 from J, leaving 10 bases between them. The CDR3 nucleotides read TGTGCCAGCAGCTCCAGACGCATTGAAGCTTTCTTT. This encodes CASSSRRIEAFF.

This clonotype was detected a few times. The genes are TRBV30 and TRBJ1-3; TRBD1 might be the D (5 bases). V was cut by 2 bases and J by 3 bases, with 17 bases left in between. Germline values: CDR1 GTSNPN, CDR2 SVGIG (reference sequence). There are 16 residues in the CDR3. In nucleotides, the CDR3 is TGTGCCTGGAGTAGGGGTGCCGGGACTAGTGGAAACACCATATATTTT. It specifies CAWSRGAGTSGNTIYF. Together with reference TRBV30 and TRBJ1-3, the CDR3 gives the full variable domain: SQTIHQWPATLVQPVGSPLSLECTVEGTSNPNLYWYRQAAGRGLQLLFYSVGIGQISSEVPQNLSASRPQDRQFILSSKKLLLSDSGFYLCAWSRGAGTSGNTIYFGEGSWLTVV.

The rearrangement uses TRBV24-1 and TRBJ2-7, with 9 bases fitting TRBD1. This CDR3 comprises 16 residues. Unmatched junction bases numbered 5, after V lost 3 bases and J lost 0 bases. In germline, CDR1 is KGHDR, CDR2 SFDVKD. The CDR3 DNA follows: TGTGCCACCAGTGATGCGCCGGGACAGGGCTCCTACGAGCAGTACTTC. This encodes CATSDAPGQGSYEQYF.

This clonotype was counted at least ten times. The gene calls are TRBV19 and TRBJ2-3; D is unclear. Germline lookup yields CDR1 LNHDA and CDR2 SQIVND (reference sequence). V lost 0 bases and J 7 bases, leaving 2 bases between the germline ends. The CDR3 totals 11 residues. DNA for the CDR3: TGTGCCAGTAGTATAGATTATACGCAGTATTTT. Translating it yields CASSIDYTQYF. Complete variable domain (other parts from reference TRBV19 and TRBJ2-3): DGGITQSPKYLFRKEGQNVTLSCEQNLNHDAMYWYRQDPGQGLRLIYYSQIVNDFQKGDIAEGYSVSREKKESFPLTVTSAQKNPTAFYLCASSIDYTQYFGPGTRLTVL.

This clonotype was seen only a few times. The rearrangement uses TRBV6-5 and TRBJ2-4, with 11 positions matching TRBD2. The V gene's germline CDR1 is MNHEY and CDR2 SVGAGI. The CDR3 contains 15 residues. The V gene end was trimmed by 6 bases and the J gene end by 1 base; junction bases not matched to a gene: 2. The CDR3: CASRTSGKAKNIQYF. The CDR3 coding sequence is TGTGCCAGCAGGACTAGCGGGAAGGCCAAAAACATTCAGTACTTC.